This TCR beta chain appears in the sequencing data of a study of blood T cell repertoires in COVID-19 (dated by TCRdb to about 2020). Describing the broader study: Samples covering the acute and convalescent phases of COVID-19 were provided by collaborators in the United States, Italy and Spain. A de-identified subject ID, COVID-19 status, age in years and sex were almost always included in the sample metadata. The repertoires were released in a freely available public database intended as a resource for research on the immune response to SARS-CoV-2. Where available, HLA class I and class II types were obtained from metadata supplied by the sample provider rather than from assay-based typing. The prospective study material was composed of cDNA or gDNA derived from T cells, B-cell-depleted T cells, or PBMCs. The samples were drawn from two sources: the first 160 participants of the ongoing ImmuneRACE study, and 1,200 or so subjects contributed by 6 global collaborators. Deeply sampled blood TCRbeta repertoires from subjects exposed to, actively infected with, or recovered from COVID-19 were included in the dataset.

Collaborating institutions collected whole blood in K2EDTA tubes following their own protocols. For TCRbeta analysis, collaborators shipped samples in one of three forms: frozen whole blood, isolated PBMCs, or DNA extracted from either of those sample types. General conclusions and limits of the study: The amount of clinical and demographic metadata varied by source and participant and was provided uncurated.

As for this clone: Its antigen remains undetermined. No qualities accompany the bases; no much larger clone lies one base away.

The immunoSEQ Assay, a bias-controlled multiplex PCR, was used to amplify TCRbeta CDR3 regions from genomic DNA. Per the authors' processing: The number of nucleated cells in each sample was estimated by amplification of reference gene primers within the assay. To quantify the absolute abundance of each unique TCRbeta CDR3 rearrangement, sequence reads were collapsed and filtered. For each sample, productive Simpson clonality was calculated by taking the square root of Simpson's diversity index across productive rearrangements. TCRdb obtained this table from immuneACCESS and retained in-frame rearrangements with V and J assigned. These tables miss some clones; where compared with another copy, unresolved V genes account for less than half of the shortfall, and the remainder is unexplained. The V and J calls and the clone size are those of that table, but D and trimming were determined from the DNA. For this sample the table gives hundreds of thousands of clones, of which more than 80% were detected only once. Roughly 1.4% of the sample belongs to the ten largest clones.

The cysteine opens and the phenylalanine closes a CDR3 of 12 amino acids. The sequence is cut down to CDR3 DNA, 36 bases in frame from base 1. The V end loses 4 bases and the J end loses 6 bases, and a stretch of 9 bases separates them. Based on the germline V gene (reference sequence), the CDR1 and CDR2 sequences are MNHNY and SVGAGI. The rearrangement joined TRBV6-6 to TRBJ1-1; TRBD1 is perhaps the D gene, given 6 matching bases. The sequence was obtained from a woman between 25 and 40 years old with active or convalescent COVID-19. Sequenced input: peripheral blood. The CDR3 protein is CASSFGQPEAFF. The sequenced DNA: TGTGCCAGCAGTTTTGGACAGCCTGAAGCTTTCTTT.